The present TCR beta chain was sequenced within a study of CD8 T cells in ankylosing spondylitis. Study-wide findings and caveats: Seven to nine highly homologous variants made up a TCR beta motif, and this motif appeared characteristic of ankylosing spondylitis blood. Matched ankylosing spondylitis synovial fluid reportedly contained a significantly enriched population of disease-linked clones. A CD8+ phenotype characterized the disease-linked clones, which were relatively rare in peripheral blood.

Quantitative 5'-RACE with molecular barcodes produced the TCR beta libraries. Using its own MiXCR run on the 5' RACE reads, TCRdb lists one record per CDR3 protein. Altogether 350,000 or so distinct CDR3 sequences are present, roughly 14% being singletons, with the ten largest covering less than 1.1%. This clonotype showed up just a few times. As yet, its antigen is unknown. V was trimmed by 4 bases and J by 8 bases, leaving 12 bases between them. The germline gives CDR1 SGHRS, CDR2 YFSETQ. The CDR3 length is 12 residues. The clonotype was recovered from a male donor with ankylosing spondylitis or in good health (not recorded which). The sequencing input was blood, either unsorted or a sorted T cell fraction (not recorded which). V is TRBV5-1 and J is TRBJ1-1, with D possibly being TRBD1 (6 bases). The CDR3 bases are TGCGCCAGCAGCATTACAGGGCCGGAAGCTTTCTTT. Translation gives CASSITGPEAFF.